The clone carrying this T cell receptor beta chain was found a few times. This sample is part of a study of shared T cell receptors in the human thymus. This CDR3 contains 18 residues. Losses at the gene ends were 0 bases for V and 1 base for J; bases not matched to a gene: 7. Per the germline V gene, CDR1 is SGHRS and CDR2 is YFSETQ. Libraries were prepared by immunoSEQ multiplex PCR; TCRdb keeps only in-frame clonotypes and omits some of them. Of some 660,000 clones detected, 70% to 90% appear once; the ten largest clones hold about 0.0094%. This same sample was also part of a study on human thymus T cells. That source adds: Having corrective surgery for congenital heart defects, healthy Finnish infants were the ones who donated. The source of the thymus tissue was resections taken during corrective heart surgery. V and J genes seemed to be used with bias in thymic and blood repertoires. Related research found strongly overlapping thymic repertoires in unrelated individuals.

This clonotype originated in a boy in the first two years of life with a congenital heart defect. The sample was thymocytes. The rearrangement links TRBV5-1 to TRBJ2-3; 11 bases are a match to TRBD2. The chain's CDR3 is CASSLGLAGGEGTDTQYF. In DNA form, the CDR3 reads TGCGCCAGCAGCTTGGGGCTAGCGGGGGGAGAGGGCACAGATACGCAGTATTTT.